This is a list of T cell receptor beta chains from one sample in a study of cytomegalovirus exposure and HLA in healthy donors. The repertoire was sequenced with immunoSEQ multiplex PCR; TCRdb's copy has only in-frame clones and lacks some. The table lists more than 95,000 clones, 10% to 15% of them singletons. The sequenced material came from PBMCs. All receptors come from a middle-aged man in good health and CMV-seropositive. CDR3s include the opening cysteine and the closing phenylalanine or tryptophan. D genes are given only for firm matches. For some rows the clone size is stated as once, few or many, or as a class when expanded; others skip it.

CDR3aa: CASSSSLGTEAFF
CDR3nt: TGTGCCAGCAGTTCCTCCCTCGGCACTGAAGCTTTCTTT
d_gene: NA
v_gene: TRBV27
abundance: few
j_gene: TRBJ1-1

CDR3aa: CASSARGTAGANVLTF
CDR3nt: TGTGCCAGCAGCGCTAGGGGAACTGCTGGGGCCAACGTCCTGACTTTC
d_gene: NA
v_gene: TRBV7-9
abundance: NA
j_gene: TRBJ2-6

CDR3aa: CASSLPPGTGGTEAFF
CDR3nt: TGTGCCAGCAGTTTACCCCCGGGGACAGGGGGCACTGAAGCTTTCTTT
d_gene: TRBD1
v_gene: TRBV28
abundance: few
j_gene: TRBJ1-1

CDR3aa: CASSFRGIGGRSDTQYF
CDR3nt: TGTGCCAGCAGCTTTCGTGGAATTGGCGGGAGGTCAGATACGCAGTATTTT
d_gene: TRBD2
v_gene: TRBV7-6
abundance: few
j_gene: TRBJ2-3

CDR3aa: CASTGAGDTGELFF
CDR3nt: TGTGCCAGCACGGGAGCGGGAGACACCGGGGAGCTGTTTTTT
d_gene: TRBD2
v_gene: TRBV6-6
abundance: few
j_gene: TRBJ2-2

CDR3aa: CASSARGGGYYEQYF
CDR3nt: TGTGCCAGCAGTGCCCGCGGGGGGGGGTACTACGAGCAGTACTTC
d_gene: TRBD2
v_gene: TRBV28
abundance: few
j_gene: TRBJ2-7

CDR3aa: CASSQDTSGSWTSYEQYF
CDR3nt: TGCGCCAGCAGCCAAGATACTAGCGGGAGTTGGACCTCCTACGAGCAGTACTTC
d_gene: TRBD2
v_gene: TRBV4-1
abundance: few
j_gene: TRBJ2-7

CDR3aa: CASSPPEAGRANEQFF
CDR3nt: TGTGCCAGCAGCCCCCCCGAGGCGGGACGAGCCAATGAGCAGTTCTTC
d_gene: NA
v_gene: TRBV7-9
abundance: NA
j_gene: TRBJ2-1

CDR3aa: CASRPPGRRTGELFF
CDR3nt: TGTGCCAGCAGGCCCCCCGGGAGGCGCACCGGGGAGCTGTTTTTT
d_gene: TRBD2
v_gene: TRBV6-1
abundance: few
j_gene: TRBJ2-2

CDR3aa: CASAQGHVNYEQYF
CDR3nt: TGTGCCAGTGCGCAGGGACATGTAAACTACGAGCAGTACTTC
d_gene: NA
v_gene: TRBV19
abundance: few
j_gene: TRBJ2-7

CDR3aa: CASTRSGSGNEQFF
CDR3nt: TGTGCCAGCACTAGGAGCGGGAGTGGCAATGAGCAGTTCTTC
d_gene: TRBD2
v_gene: TRBV6-4
abundance: few
j_gene: TRBJ2-1

CDR3aa: CASSARLAGASETQYF
CDR3nt: TGCGCCAGCAGCGCGAGACTAGCGGGAGCGAGTGAGACCCAGTACTTC
d_gene: TRBD2
v_gene: TRBV5-1
abundance: few
j_gene: TRBJ2-5

CDR3aa: CASSRTSGSFEQYF
CDR3nt: TGTGCCAGCAGCCGGACTAGCGGGAGTTTCGAGCAGTACTTC
d_gene: TRBD2
v_gene: TRBV7-6
abundance: few
j_gene: TRBJ2-7

CDR3aa: CASSETAANYGYTF
CDR3nt: TGTGCCAGCAGTGAGACAGCCGCTAACTATGGCTACACCTTC
d_gene: NA
v_gene: TRBV2
abundance: few
j_gene: TRBJ1-2

CDR3aa: CASSLSQGSDIQYF
CDR3nt: TGTGCCAGCAGCTTAAGTCAGGGGAGTGACATTCAGTACTTC
d_gene: NA
v_gene: TRBV5-5
abundance: few
j_gene: TRBJ2-4

CDR3aa: CASSPISEHPTDTQYF
CDR3nt: TGTGCCAGCAGCCCCATTTCCGAACACCCGACAGATACGCAGTATTTT
d_gene: NA
v_gene: TRBV7-9
abundance: NA
j_gene: TRBJ2-3

CDR3aa: CASSLIPTGAEQYF
CDR3nt: TGTGCCAGCAGTTTGATCCCGACTGGGGCCGAGCAGTACTTC
d_gene: NA
v_gene: TRBV6-6
abundance: NA
j_gene: TRBJ2-7

CDR3aa: CASSGRLAGANTGELFF
CDR3nt: TGTGCCAGCAGCGGTAGACTAGCGGGAGCGAACACCGGGGAGCTGTTTTTT
d_gene: TRBD2
v_gene: TRBV7-9
abundance: few
j_gene: TRBJ2-2

CDR3aa: CASRVRGEGQPQHF
CDR3nt: TGTGCCAGCAGGGTCCGCGGGGAAGGGCAGCCCCAGCATTTT
d_gene: NA
v_gene: TRBV27
abundance: few
j_gene: TRBJ1-5

CDR3aa: CASSRQGADEQYF
CDR3nt: TGTGCCAGCAGCCGACAGGGAGCAGACGAGCAGTACTTC
d_gene: TRBD1
v_gene: TRBV5-4
abundance: NA
j_gene: TRBJ2-7

CDR3aa: CASSVLAGGPTDTQYF
CDR3nt: TGTGCCAGCAGCGTACTAGCGGGAGGACCCACAGATACGCAGTATTTT
d_gene: TRBD2
v_gene: TRBV5-6
abundance: few
j_gene: TRBJ2-3

CDR3aa: CASSPDKGGFGYTF
CDR3nt: TGTGCCAGCAGTCCTGACAAAGGGGGTTTTGGCTACACCTTC
d_gene: NA
v_gene: TRBV2
abundance: few
j_gene: TRBJ1-2

CDR3aa: CASSPGTGVDGELFF
CDR3nt: TGTGCCAGTAGCCCTGGGACAGGGGTAGACGGGGAGCTGTTTTTT
d_gene: TRBD1
v_gene: TRBV19
abundance: few
j_gene: TRBJ2-2

CDR3aa: CASSFQTPASYEQYF
CDR3nt: TGTGCCAGCAGTTTTCAGACTCCTGCATCCTACGAGCAGTACTTC
d_gene: NA
v_gene: TRBV27
abundance: few
j_gene: TRBJ2-7

CDR3aa: CASSYSGPWEGETQYF
CDR3nt: TGTGCCAGCAGTTACTCTGGTCCTTGGGAGGGTGAGACCCAGTACTTC
d_gene: TRBD2
v_gene: TRBV6-5
abundance: NA
j_gene: TRBJ2-5

CDR3aa: CASGYYRGAEAFF
CDR3nt: TGTGCCAGCGGGTACTACAGGGGCGCTGAAGCTTTCTTT
d_gene: TRBD1
v_gene: TRBV27
abundance: few
j_gene: TRBJ1-1

CDR3aa: CASSLEVDREAFF
CDR3nt: TGTGCCAGCAGCTTAGAGGTGGACAGGGAAGCTTTCTTT
d_gene: TRBD1
v_gene: TRBV7-2
abundance: NA
j_gene: TRBJ1-1

CDR3aa: CASSDSKGGSLFTGELFF
CDR3nt: TGTGCCAGCAGTGACTCGAAGGGCGGGAGTCTTTTCACCGGGGAGCTGTTTTTT
d_gene: TRBD2
v_gene: TRBV6-4
abundance: few
j_gene: TRBJ2-2

CDR3aa: CASSPKAAGLGPNEQFF
CDR3nt: TGTGCCAGCAGCCCCAAGGCAGCAGGGTTAGGACCCAATGAGCAGTTCTTC
d_gene: NA
v_gene: TRBV5-4
abundance: few
j_gene: TRBJ2-1

CDR3aa: CASRTPGLAGSEQYF
CDR3nt: TGTGCCAGCCGAACCCCGGGACTAGCGGGAAGCGAGCAGTACTTC
d_gene: TRBD2
v_gene: TRBV5-5
abundance: few
j_gene: TRBJ2-7

CDR3aa: CASKGEGRPDTQYF
CDR3nt: TGTGCCAGCAAGGGGGAGGGAAGACCAGATACGCAGTATTTT
d_gene: NA
v_gene: TRBV5-4
abundance: few
j_gene: TRBJ2-3

CDR3aa: CASSLLGTGTEAFF
CDR3nt: TGCGCCAGCAGCTTGTTGGGGACAGGAACTGAAGCTTTCTTT
d_gene: TRBD1
v_gene: TRBV5-1
abundance: few
j_gene: TRBJ1-1

CDR3aa: CASSSQGALSNQPQHF
CDR3nt: TGTGCCAGCAGCTCACAGGGGGCCCTTAGCAATCAGCCCCAGCATTTT
d_gene: TRBD1
v_gene: TRBV5-5
abundance: few
j_gene: TRBJ1-5

CDR3aa: CASREGPPPDTQYF
CDR3nt: TGTGCCAGCAGGGAGGGGCCGCCCCCAGATACGCAGTATTTT
d_gene: NA
v_gene: TRBV2
abundance: few
j_gene: TRBJ2-3

CDR3aa: CSVDFRLGPDTQYF
CDR3nt: TGCAGCGTTGATTTTCGACTAGGGCCAGATACGCAGTATTTT
d_gene: NA
v_gene: TRBV29-1
abundance: few
j_gene: TRBJ2-3

CDR3aa: CASSLNRRGRGSGYTF
CDR3nt: TGTGCCAGCAGCTTAAATAGGAGGGGGCGAGGGTCTGGCTACACCTTC
d_gene: TRBD1
v_gene: TRBV5-4
abundance: few
j_gene: TRBJ1-2

CDR3aa: CASSPGLNTEAFF
CDR3nt: TGTGCCAGCAGCCCGGGACTTAACACTGAAGCTTTCTTT
d_gene: NA
v_gene: TRBV5-4
abundance: NA
j_gene: TRBJ1-1

CDR3aa: CATSSPGSAGYAYEQYF
CDR3nt: TGTGCCACCAGCAGCCCCGGGTCGGCGGGATATGCCTACGAGCAGTACTTC
d_gene: NA
v_gene: TRBV15
abundance: few
j_gene: TRBJ2-7

CDR3aa: CASSEPTGSTGGTDTQYF
CDR3nt: TGTGCCAGCAGCGAGCCAACGGGGTCGACAGGGGGCACAGATACGCAGTATTTT
d_gene: NA
v_gene: TRBV21-1
abundance: NA
j_gene: TRBJ2-3

CDR3aa: CASSPLGWGSGRYYNEQFF
CDR3nt: TGTGCCAGTAGTCCCCTTGGCTGGGGTAGCGGGAGATACTACAATGAGCAGTTCTTC
d_gene: TRBD2
v_gene: TRBV19
abundance: few
j_gene: TRBJ2-1

CDR3aa: CASSCWTSGVGSTDTQYF
CDR3nt: TGTGCCAGCAGTTGTTGGACTAGCGGGGTTGGATCCACAGATACGCAGTATTTT
d_gene: TRBD2
v_gene: TRBV6-4
abundance: few
j_gene: TRBJ2-3

CDR3aa: CASSFQGATNEKLFF
CDR3nt: TGCGCCAGCAGCTTCCAGGGGGCAACTAATGAAAAACTGTTTTTT
d_gene: TRBD1
v_gene: TRBV5-1
abundance: NA
j_gene: TRBJ1-4

CDR3aa: CAISESASVSYNEQFF
CDR3nt: TGTGCCATCAGTGAATCGGCTAGCGTCTCCTACAATGAGCAGTTCTTC
d_gene: NA
v_gene: TRBV10-3
abundance: once
j_gene: TRBJ2-1

CDR3aa: CASSLAGSGNTIYF
CDR3nt: TGTGCCAGCAGCCTAGCGGGGAGTGGAAACACCATATATTTT
d_gene: NA
v_gene: TRBV7-9
abundance: NA
j_gene: TRBJ1-3

CDR3aa: CASSFFQMSNQPQHF
CDR3nt: TGTGCCAGCAGCTTTTTTCAAATGAGCAATCAGCCCCAGCATTTT
d_gene: NA
v_gene: TRBV7-2
abundance: NA
j_gene: TRBJ1-5

CDR3aa: CASSIEVAANEKLFF
CDR3nt: TGTGCCAGTAGTATTGAGGTCGCGGCCAATGAAAAACTGTTTTTT
d_gene: NA
v_gene: TRBV19
abundance: NA
j_gene: TRBJ1-4

CDR3aa: CASSLSQVDTQYF
CDR3nt: TGTGCCAGCAGTTTAAGCCAAGTGGATACGCAGTATTTT
d_gene: NA
v_gene: TRBV28
abundance: few
j_gene: TRBJ2-3

CDR3aa: CASSLDRERNQPQHF
CDR3nt: TGTGCCAGCAGTCTGGACAGGGAAAGAAATCAGCCCCAGCATTTT
d_gene: TRBD1
v_gene: TRBV6-1
abundance: NA
j_gene: TRBJ1-5

CDR3aa: CAISEEKTGGTNTGELFF
CDR3nt: TGTGCCATCAGTGAGGAAAAGACAGGGGGCACGAACACCGGGGAGCTGTTTTTT
d_gene: TRBD1
v_gene: TRBV10-3
abundance: NA
j_gene: TRBJ2-2

CDR3aa: CASSDKETQYF
CDR3nt: TGTGCCAGCTCAGACAAAGAGACCCAGTACTTC
d_gene: NA
v_gene: TRBV18
abundance: few
j_gene: TRBJ2-5